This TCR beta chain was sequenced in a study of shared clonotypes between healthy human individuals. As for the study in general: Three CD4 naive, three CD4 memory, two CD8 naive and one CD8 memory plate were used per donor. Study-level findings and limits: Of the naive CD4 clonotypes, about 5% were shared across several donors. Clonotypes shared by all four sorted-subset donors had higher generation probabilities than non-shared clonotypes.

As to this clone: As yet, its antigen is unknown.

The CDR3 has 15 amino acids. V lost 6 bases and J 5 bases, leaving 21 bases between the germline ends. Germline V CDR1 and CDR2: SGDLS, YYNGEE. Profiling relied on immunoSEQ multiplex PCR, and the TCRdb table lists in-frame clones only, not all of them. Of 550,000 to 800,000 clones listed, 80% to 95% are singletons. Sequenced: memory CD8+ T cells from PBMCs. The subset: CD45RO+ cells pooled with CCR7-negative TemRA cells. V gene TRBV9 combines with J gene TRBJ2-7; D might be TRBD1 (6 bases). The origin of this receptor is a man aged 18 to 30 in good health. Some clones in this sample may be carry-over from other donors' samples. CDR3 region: CASNLQGSELHEQYF. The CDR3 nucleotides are TGTGCCAGCAACCTACAGGGATCGGAGCTCCACGAGCAGTACTTC. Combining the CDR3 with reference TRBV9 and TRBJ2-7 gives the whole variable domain DSGVTQTPKHLITATGQRVTLRCSPRSGDLSVYWYQQSLDQGLQFLIQYYNGEERAKGNILERFSAQQFPDLHSELNLSSLELGDSALYFCASNLQGSELHEQYFGPGTRLTVT.